The following is a T cell receptor (beta chain) sequence with its context. Its matching antigen is unknown. The sample is drawn from a study of vaccination and CD4 T cells after COVID-19. The Oncomine TCR Beta short-read assay was what sequenced the DNA obtained from cultured CD4+ T cells. TCRdb ran MiXCR on the PCR reads and lists one entry per CDR3 protein. The data hold 17,000 or so distinct CDR3 sequences, with about 61% observed a single time. Treatment noted: roughly ten-day PBMC culture with coronavirus spike peptide pools or control peptides (ViraFEST assay). V dropped 1 base and J dropped 2; count of bases not matched to a gene: 5. CDR1 is SGHTA and CDR2 is FQGTGA in the germline V gene. There are 17 residues in the CDR3.

The rearrangement joins TRBV7-3 to TRBJ2-5; 12 bases fit TRBD2. Input material: CD4+ T cells from blood, cultured in vitro. This receptor was identified in a human donor who had recovered from COVID-19. The CDR3 region is CASSLNPGLAGQETQYF. The CDR3 bases are TGTGCCAGCAGCTTAAACCCCGGACTAGCGGGACAAGAGACCCAGTACTTC.